Below, 8 T cell receptor beta chains from the same sample are listed, as sequenced in a study of beta chain features in type 1 diabetes. Study-wide results and limits: A moderate, significant TCRB CDR3 shortening appeared in type 1 diabetes across four CD4+ subsets.

Their antigen targets remain unknown. All of the isolated RNA was reverse transcribed, so expressed TCRB transcripts were sequenced. Method: immunoSEQ multiplex PCR; TCRdb's copy keeps in-frame clones and lacks some. The sample shows some 130,000 clones, roughly 10% of them seen only once. The material sequenced was central memory CD4+ T cells from blood. These receptors all come from a man aged 25 to 45 with type 1 diabetes.

A few counts support this clone. This chain links TRBV11-2 with TRBJ1-2, with D possibly TRBD1 on 6 matching bases. The CDR3 loop spans 14 amino acids. Germline values: CDR1 SGHAT, CDR2 FQNNGV. V gave up 6 bases and J gave up 8 bases, with 19 bases separating them. For the CDR3, the DNA is TGTGCCAGCAGACGCGGGGGGCGATCTAGCGGCTACACCTTC. It encodes CASRRGGRSSGYTF.

This rearrangement joins TRBV2 to TRBJ1-2; no clear D. CDR3 length: 14 amino acids. Germline V gene lookup returns CDR1 SNHLY and CDR2 FYNNEI. Trimming shortened V by 7 bases and J by 4 bases, and 16 bases separated the two germline ends. Here the CDR3 reads CASNQEGYSYGYTF. DNA of the CDR3: TGTGCCAGCAATCAGGAGGGTTATAGCTATGGCTACACCTTC.

A few counts support this clone. The chain carries TRBV4-1 and TRBJ2-1; 13 bases fit TRBD2. The ends lost 1 base at V and 8 bases at J; junction bases unmatched: 5. CDR3 length equals 16 residues. Per the germline V gene, CDR1 is MGHRA and CDR2 is YSYEKL. The CDR3 DNA reads TGCGCCAGCAGCCAAGGACTAGCGGGGGGCGGAGATGAGCAGTTCTTC. This encodes CASSQGLAGGGDEQFF.

The chain recombines TRBV27 with TRBJ1-2, with 9 positions matching TRBD1. CDR3 length: 17 amino acids. Per the germline V gene, CDR1 is MNHEY and CDR2 is SMNVEV (reference sequence). The ends lost 6 bases at V and 6 bases at J; junction bases unmatched: 17. As DNA, the CDR3 is TGTGCCAGCAGCGGGGCAGATGCCTCACAGGGGGCTCATGGCTACACCTTC. Translation: CASSGADASQGAHGYTF.

The rearrangement joins TRBV6-6 to TRBJ2-3, with TRBD2 identical over 9 bases. CDR1 is MNHNY, CDR2 SVGAGI, per germline (reference sequence). V trimming: 5 bases; J trimming: 3 bases; junction bases outside the gene matches: 6. This CDR3 spans 15 amino acids. DNA of the CDR3: TGTGCCAGCAGTCGTGCGGGGGGGCGGACAGATACGCAGTATTTT. It yields the protein CASSRAGGRTDTQYF.

This clone was counted only a few times. The V call is TRBV19, the J call TRBJ1-1; D call uncertain. The germline CDR1 and CDR2 sequences are LNHDA and SQIVND (reference sequence). The CDR3 runs to 14 residues. With 9 bases removed from V and 3 bases from J, the gap between germline ends came to 17 bases. The CDR3 sequence: CASLGSTLHTEAFF. The CDR3 DNA sequence: TGTGCCAGCCTCGGGTCCACGCTACACACTGAAGCTTTCTTT.

This clone appeared a few times. The chain recombines TRBV5-1 with TRBJ2-3, with D possibly matching TRBD1 (6 bases). The CDR3 has 14 residues. Trimming stripped 4 bases from V and 6 bases from J, with 15 bases between. Germline V lookup: CDR1 SGHRS, CDR2 YFSETQ. DNA of the CDR3: TGCGCCAGCAGCCGAGGACAGTTGGGGGATACGCAGTATTTT. Amino acids: CASSRGQLGDTQYF.

This clone was seen more than once but under ten times. V gene TRBV28 combines with J gene TRBJ2-7, with a weak D call TRBD2 (5 bases). The ends were cut back, 5 bases at V and 0 bases at J, with 23 bases in the middle. This CDR3 has 18 residues. In germline, CDR1 is MDHEN, CDR2 SYDVKM. The DNA of the CDR3 is TGTGCCAGCAGTCCCGGAGGTCGATTGTGGGAAGCCTCCTACGAGCAGTACTTC. This translates into CASSPGGRLWEASYEQYF. The full variable domain, in which reference TRBV28 and TRBJ2-7 provide the parts outside the CDR3, is DVKVTQSSRYLVKRTGEKVFLECVQDMDHENMFWYRQDPGLGLRLIYFSYDVKMKEKGDIPEGYSVSREKKERFSLILESASTNQTSMYLCASSPGGRLWEASYEQYFGPGTRLTVT.